This record covers a single T cell receptor (beta chain). What it binds is unknown. The study ran its PCR with 60 Vbeta and 13 Jbeta primers. Data came from immunoSEQ multiplex PCR; TCRdb stores just in-frame clones and leaves some out. The sample lists 65,000 to 100,000 clones; 75% were seen once. The length of the CDR3 is 14 residues. Germline V lookup: CDR1 LNHDA, CDR2 SQIVND (reference sequence). V dropped 4 bases and J dropped 2 bases, with 12 bases sitting between them. The sample comes from a study of cytomegalovirus exposure and HLA in healthy donors. Study results and limitations: Later, TCR association rates were found to vary by HLA locus, highest for DRB1 and lowest for HLA-C. The dataset shows that most TCR sequences were rare, while some public TCRs occurred in many donors.

The source material was PBMCs. This sequence joins TRBV19 and TRBJ2-7; D unresolved. The sequence was obtained from a man in his forties in good health and CMV-seronegative. The CDR3 loop reads CASSRKRLPYEQYF. CDR3 coding DNA: TGTGCCAGTAGTAGGAAGAGGTTACCCTACGAGCAGTACTTC. Variable domain in full (rest from reference TRBV19 and TRBJ2-7): DGGITQSPKYLFRKEGQNVTLSCEQNLNHDAMYWYRQDPGQGLRLIYYSQIVNDFQKGDIAEGYSVSREKKESFPLTVTSAQKNPTAFYLCASSRKRLPYEQYFGPGTRLTVT.